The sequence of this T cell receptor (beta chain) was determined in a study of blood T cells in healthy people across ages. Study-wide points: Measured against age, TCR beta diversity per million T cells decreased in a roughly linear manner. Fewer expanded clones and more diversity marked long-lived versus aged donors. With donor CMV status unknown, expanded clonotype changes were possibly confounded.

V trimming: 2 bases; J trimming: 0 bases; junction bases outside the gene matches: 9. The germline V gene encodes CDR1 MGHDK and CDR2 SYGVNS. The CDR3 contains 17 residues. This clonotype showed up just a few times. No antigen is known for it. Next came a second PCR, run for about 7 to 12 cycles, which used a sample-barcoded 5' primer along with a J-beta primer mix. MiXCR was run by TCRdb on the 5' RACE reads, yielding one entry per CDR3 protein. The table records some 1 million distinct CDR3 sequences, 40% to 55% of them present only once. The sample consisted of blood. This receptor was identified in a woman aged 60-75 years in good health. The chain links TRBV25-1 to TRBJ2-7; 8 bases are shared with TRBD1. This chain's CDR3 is CASSEDFYRGTSYEQYF. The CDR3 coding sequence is TGTGCCAGCAGTGAAGATTTTTACAGGGGGACCTCCTACGAGCAGTACTTC.